This entry describes one T cell receptor (beta chain). This clone appeared a single time. No cognate antigen has been identified for it. Nothing much larger sits one base from this clone, and base qualities are not available. The immunoSEQ Assay, a bias-controlled multiplex PCR, was used to amplify TCRbeta CDR3 regions from genomic DNA. For the original study's pipeline: The number of nucleated cells in each sample was estimated by amplification of reference gene primers within the assay. To quantify the absolute abundance of each unique TCRbeta CDR3 rearrangement, sequence reads were collapsed and filtered. For each sample, productive Simpson clonality was calculated as the square root of Simpson's diversity index across productive rearrangements. TCRdb mirrors the immuneACCESS table, restricted to in-frame sequences. Some clones are absent from its copies; in checked studies, under half trace to an unresolved V gene, and the reason for the others is unknown. V and J calls and clone size are those listed in that table; D and trimming were worked out from the DNA. The sample records 200,000 to 300,000 clones, more than 80% of which are singletons. Over 0.85% of the sample rests with the top ten.

The record originates from a study of blood T cell repertoires in COVID-19 (dated by TCRdb to 2020 to 2021). For the study in its entirety: Samples from collaborators originated in the United States, Italy and Spain and spanned both the acute and convalescent phases of COVID-19. A freely available public database, intended as a resource for researchers studying the immune response to SARS-CoV-2, is where the repertoires were released. Where HLA class I and class II types were available, the types were taken from metadata supplied by the sample provider, not from assay-based typing. The material from the prospective study consisted of cDNA or gDNA derived from T cells, B-cell-depleted T cells, or PBMCs. Samples were obtained from the ongoing ImmuneRACE study (first 160 participants) and from 1,254 subjects provided by 6 global collaborators. The dataset comprised deeply sampled blood TCRbeta repertoires from subjects exposed to, actively infected with, or recovered from COVID-19. Sample metadata almost always included a de-identified subject ID, COVID-19 status, age in years and sex.

The germline V gene sets CDR1 to MGHRA and CDR2 to YSYEKL. Deletion took 4 bases off V and 2 bases off J, with a span of 18 bases between the germline ends. The CDR3 has 17 amino acids, counting the end cysteine and phenylalanine. Only the CDR3 region is kept as DNA, spanning 51 bases read in frame from base 1. Beyond this particular receptor, the publication reports: The quantity of clinical and demographic metadata differed by source and by participant and was supplied without curation.

Participants in the prospective study were aged roughly 18 to 95 years, lived in 24 United States geographic areas, and enrolled through a virtual design. In the prospective study, participants were assigned to cohorts based on the clinical history participants reported in a screening survey and a study questionnaire. Exposed participants had been in contact, within 2 weeks of entering the study, with a person who had a PCR-confirmed or clinician-diagnosed case of COVID-19. Mobile phlebotomists in the prospective study collected whole blood, serum and a nasopharyngeal or oropharyngeal swab from every participant. Prospective study participants could optionally give additional blood draws and questionnaires over a roughly two-month period. Blood samples from the prospective study were shipped frozen or at room temperature prior to DNA extraction.

This sequence was found in a man aged 45 to 65 who had been exposed to COVID-19. Sequences were obtained from PBMCs or T cells enriched from blood (not recorded which). The sequence links TRBV4-1 to TRBJ1-5; TRBD1 could be the D gene, as 6 bases match. CDR3 sequence: CASSRYPQGIGNQPQHF. The base sequence is TGCGCCAGCAGCCGATACCCCCAGGGGATAGGCAATCAGCCCCAGCATTTT.